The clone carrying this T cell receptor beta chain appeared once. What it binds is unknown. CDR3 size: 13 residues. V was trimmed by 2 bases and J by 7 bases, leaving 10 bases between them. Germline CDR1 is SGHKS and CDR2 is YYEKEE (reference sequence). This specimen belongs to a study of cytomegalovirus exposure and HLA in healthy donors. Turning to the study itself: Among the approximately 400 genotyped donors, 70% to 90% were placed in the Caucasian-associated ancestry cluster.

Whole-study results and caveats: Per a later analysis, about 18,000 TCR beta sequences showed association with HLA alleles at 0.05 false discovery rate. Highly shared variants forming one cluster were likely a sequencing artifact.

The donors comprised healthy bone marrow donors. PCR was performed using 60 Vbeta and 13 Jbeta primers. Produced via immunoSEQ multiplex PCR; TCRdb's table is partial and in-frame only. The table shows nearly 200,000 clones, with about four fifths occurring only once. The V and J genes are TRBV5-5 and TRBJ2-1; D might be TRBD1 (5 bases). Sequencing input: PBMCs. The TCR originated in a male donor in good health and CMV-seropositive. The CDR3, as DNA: TGTGCCAGCAGCTTCAGGGCCTCTAATGAGCAGTTCTTC. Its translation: CASSFRASNEQFF.